This is a list of T cell receptor beta chains from one sample in a study of blood T cell repertoires in COVID-19. TCRdb's copy holds only in-frame clones and misses some; the assay was immunoSEQ multiplex PCR. The table lists 80,000 to 95,000 clones, about 89% of them singletons. The specimen was peripheral blood. The receptors here all came from a human donor with active COVID-19. The donor label of this sample is uncertain. Both conserved end residues are part of each CDR3. A D gene is named only where the DNA matches it firmly. Size is omitted from some rows. Given values are once, few, many or a class for expanded clones.

>NA|13|TRBV7-9|TRBJ2-7|NA
TGTGCCAGCAGCTTAGGACAGATCTACGAGCAGTACTTC
CASSLGQIYEQYF
>NA|12|TRBV19|TRBJ1-2|NA
TGTGCCAGTAGTACGTCTAGCTATGGCTACACCTTC
CASSTSSYGYTF
>TRBD1|14|TRBV5-1|TRBJ1-1|NA
TGCGCCAGCAGCCCCGGGACAGAGAACACTGAAGCTTTCTTT
CASSPGTENTEAFF
>NA|15|TRBV6-4|TRBJ1-3|NA
TGTGCCAGCAGTGCCCCAGGGGTAGCTGGAAACACCATATATTTT
CASSAPGVAGNTIYF
>NA|14|TRBV6-5|TRBJ2-1|NA
TGTGCCAGCAGTTATTCGGGACATAACAATGAGCAGTTCTTC
CASSYSGHNNEQFF
>TRBD1|21|TRBV18|TRBJ2-4|NA
TGTGCCAGCTCACCGCGGGGGTGGGGCCCCCTTAGAAGGACAGGGGAAAACATTCAGTACTTC
CASSPRGWGPLRRTGENIQYF
>TRBD1|14|TRBV18|TRBJ2-7|NA
TGTGCCAGCTCACCGACCGGGACAGCCTACGAGCAGTACTTC
CASSPTGTAYEQYF
>TRBD1|16|TRBV3-1/TRBV3-2|TRBJ2-1|NA
TGTGCCAGCAGCCTGCCTCGGACAGGGGGCGGCGATGAGCAGTTCTTC
CASSLPRTGGGDEQFF
>TRBD1|18|TRBV18|TRBJ2-6|NA
TGTGCCAGCTCACCACTCGGACAGGGGTCCCCTGGGGCCAACGTCCTGACTTTC
CASSPLGQGSPGANVLTF
>NA|13|TRBV14|TRBJ1-1|NA
TGTGCCAGCAGCCAAGCGAGGAACACTGAAGCTTTCTTT
CASSQARNTEAFF
>NA|14|TRBV29-1|TRBJ2-5|NA
TGCAGCGGGGGCATGGACTTTCACCAAGAGACCCAGTACTTC
CSGGMDFHQETQYF
>NA|16|TRBV11-2|TRBJ2-7|NA
TGTGCCAGCAGCTTAGCTCAGGGGGGTCCAGCCTACGAGCAGTACTTC
CASSLAQGGPAYEQYF
>TRBD1|13|TRBV5-1|TRBJ2-2|NA
TGCGCCAGCAGAGAGGGGGCGGCCGGGGAGCTGTTTTTT
CASREGAAGELFF
>NA|13|TRBV5-4|TRBJ1-2|NA
TGTGCCAGCAGCCCCAGGACTAACTATGGCTACACCTTC
CASSPRTNYGYTF
>TRBD1|14|TRBV5-1|TRBJ1-1|NA
TGCGCCAGCAGCCGGGGACAGGGAGACACTGAAGCTTTCTTT
CASSRGQGDTEAFF
>NA|17|TRBV27|TRBJ1-1|NA
TGTGCCAGCAGTTTAATTCCCCCGGGACAAATAAACACTGAAGCTTTCTTT
CASSLIPPGQINTEAFF
>NA|16|TRBV13|TRBJ1-4|NA
TGTGCCAGCAGCTCCCGACAGGCAGCAACTAATGAAAAACTGTTTTTT
CASSSRQAATNEKLFF
>NA|15|TRBV5-4|TRBJ2-7|NA
TGTGCCAGCAGCTTGTCCGGGACACTGGCCTACGAGCAGTACTTC
CASSLSGTLAYEQYF
>NA|12|TRBV2|TRBJ1-3|NA
TGTGCCAGCAGCCAAACTGGAAACACCATATATTTT
CASSQTGNTIYF
>TRBD2|15|TRBV7-7|TRBJ2-2|NA
TGTGCCAGCAGCTTATCGCCGGGGGGTTCCGGGGAGCTGTTTTTT
CASSLSPGGSGELFF
>TRBD2|17|TRBV5-1|TRBJ2-3|NA
TGCGCCAGCAGCCCGGAGTTAGCGGGGGACTACACAGATACGCAGTATTTT
CASSPELAGDYTDTQYF
>TRBD1|17|TRBV24-1|TRBJ2-1|NA
TGTGCCACCAGTGATTTGATGGGACAGGGGGCAAGCAATGAGCAGTTCTTC
CATSDLMGQGASNEQFF
>TRBD1|14|TRBV2|TRBJ2-2|NA
TGTGCCAGCAGTCCTACAGGGGCCACCGGGGAGCTGTTTTTT
CASSPTGATGELFF
>TRBD1|14|TRBV5-1|TRBJ1-1|NA
TGCGCCAGCAGCTTGGGACAGGGAAGGCTTGAAGCTTTCTTT
CASSLGQGRLEAFF
>TRBD1|18|TRBV24-1|TRBJ2-5|NA
TGTGCCACCAGTGATCCACTCCCCGGACAGGGGTTAAGGGAGACCCAGTACTTC
CATSDPLPGQGLRETQYF
>NA|13|TRBV27|TRBJ2-2|once
TGTGCCAGCAGGGGCTCGAACACCGGGGAGCTGTTTTTT
CASRGSNTGELFF
>TRBD2|18|TRBV4-3|TRBJ2-5|NA
TGCGCCAGCAGCCAAGATCCACCCGAGCGGGGGAAAGTATGGACCCAGTACTTC
CASSQDPPERGKVWTQYF
>TRBD2|15|TRBV3-1/TRBV3-2|TRBJ2-7|NA
TGTGCCAGCAGCCTAAGCGGGGCCAGCTTTCGGGAGCAGTACTTC
CASSLSGASFREQYF
>NA|13|TRBV7-9|TRBJ1-3|once
TGTGCCAGCAGCTCGAGCTCTGGAAACACCATATATTTT
CASSSSSGNTIYF
>TRBD1|14|TRBV5-1|TRBJ2-7|NA
TGCGCCAGCAGCTTTCCGGGACAGGGAGGCGAGCAGTACTTC
CASSFPGQGGEQYF
>NA|16|TRBV18|TRBJ2-1|NA
TGTGCCAGCTCACCAAGAGAGGGAAACTCCTACAATGAGCAGTTCTTC
CASSPREGNSYNEQFF
>TRBD2|14|TRBV9|TRBJ2-3|NA
TGTGCCAGCAGCGTACGGGGGGGTACAGATACGCAGTATTTT
CASSVRGGTDTQYF